This T cell receptor beta chain came from a study of cytomegalovirus exposure and HLA in healthy donors. Per germline, CDR1 MNHNY and CDR2 SVGAGI (reference sequence). This CDR3 contains 12 residues. Trimming removed 6 bases from V and 6 bases from J, with 9 bases in between. The PCR was carried out with 60 Vbeta primers and 13 Jbeta primers. Profiling relied on immunoSEQ multiplex PCR, and the TCRdb table lists in-frame clones only, not all of them. Seen here are some 110,000 clones, around 69% observed once, and the top ten hold 15% to 20%. The origin of this receptor is a man aged 45-60 years in good health and CMV-seropositive. The sample was PBMCs. The rearrangement links TRBV6-6 to TRBJ1-3; D is undetermined. The CDR3 coding sequence is TGTGCCAGCAGCCACAATGAAAACACCATATATTTT. Protein: CASSHNENTIYF.